Following are 3 T cell receptor beta chains from one sample sequenced in a study of T cell changes during pregnancy in multiple sclerosis. TCRdb keeps only in-frame clones here, not all; method: immunoSEQ multiplex PCR. The sample contains about 47,000 clones, around 90% of which appear only once. Specimen: peripheral blood, collected in the first trimester of pregnancy. These receptors were collected from a female donor with multiple sclerosis, enrolled in a pregnancy study.

This sequence joins TRBV28 and TRBJ1-2; weak D call: TRBD1 (6 bases). CDR1 and CDR2 (germline): MDHEN, SYDVKM. V was pared by 2 bases and J by 4 bases, with 14 bases between. The CDR3 runs 15 residues. CDR3 region: CASSLPWTASYGYTF. CDR3 DNA sequence: TGTGCCAGCAGTTTACCCTGGACAGCTAGCTATGGCTACACCTTC.

The gene calls are TRBV28 and TRBJ1-1, with a possible D match to TRBD1 (5 bases). CDR3 length: 14 amino acids. CDR1 MDHEN and CDR2 SYDVKM come from the germline V gene. V lost 7 bases, J lost 8 bases, and 20 bases lay in between. In nucleotides, the CDR3 is TGTGCCAGCACCTCTCAGACAGAAACTTCCGAAGCTTTCTTT. This sequence encodes CASTSQTETSEAFF.

The rearrangement joins TRBV30 to TRBJ1-2, with unresolved D. CDR1 GTSNPN and CDR2 SVGIG come from the germline V gene (reference sequence). Trimming removed 1 base at V and 0 bases at J, with 6 bases between. The CDR3 sequence is 13 residues long. The CDR3 loop reads CAWSAGTNYGYTF. Written as DNA, the CDR3 is TGTGCCTGGAGTGCCGGTACTAACTATGGCTACACCTTC.